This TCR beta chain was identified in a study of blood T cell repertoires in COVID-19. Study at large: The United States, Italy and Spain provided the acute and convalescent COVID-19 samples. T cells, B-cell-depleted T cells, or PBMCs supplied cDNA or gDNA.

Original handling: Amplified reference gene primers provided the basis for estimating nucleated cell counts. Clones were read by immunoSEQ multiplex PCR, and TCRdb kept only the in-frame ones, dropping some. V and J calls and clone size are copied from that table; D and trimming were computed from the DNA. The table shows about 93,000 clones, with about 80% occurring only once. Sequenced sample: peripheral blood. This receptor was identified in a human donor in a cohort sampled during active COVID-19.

CDR3 in amino acids: CASRTAGGRARGTQYF. CDR3 sequence (DNA): TGCGCCAGCAGGACCGCAGGGGGCCGTGCGCGCGGGACCCAGTACTTC. The chain links TRBV5-1 to TRBJ2-5, with 8 bases that match TRBD1. Looked up from germline, CDR1 is SGHRS and CDR2 is YFSETQ. After removal of 5 bases from V and 7 bases from J, the junction contained 16 bases not matched to a gene. This CDR3 comprises 16 residues.